The T cell receptor beta chain described here comes from a study of OX40 agonist ivuxolimab in advanced cancers. Germline V gives CDR1 MGHDK, CDR2 SYGVNS. Trimming removed 1 base from V and 6 bases from J, with 6 bases in between. The CDR3 has 12 amino acids. The assay was immunoSEQ multiplex PCR, and TCRdb's table has in-frame clones only and misses some. Of about 120,000 clones in the sample, roughly nine tenths were seen once. The source is an adult with an advanced solid tumor such as melanoma, head and neck, liver or kidney cancer. The V call is TRBV25-1, the J call TRBJ2-5; D tentatively fits TRBD1 or TRBD2 (5 bases each). The material was CD4+ or CD8+ T cells sorted from blood, obtained in a trial of the OX40 agonist ivuxolimab. Here the CDR3 DNA reads TGTGCCAGCAGTGAATGGGGGAAGACCCAGTACTTC. It encodes CASSEWGKTQYF.